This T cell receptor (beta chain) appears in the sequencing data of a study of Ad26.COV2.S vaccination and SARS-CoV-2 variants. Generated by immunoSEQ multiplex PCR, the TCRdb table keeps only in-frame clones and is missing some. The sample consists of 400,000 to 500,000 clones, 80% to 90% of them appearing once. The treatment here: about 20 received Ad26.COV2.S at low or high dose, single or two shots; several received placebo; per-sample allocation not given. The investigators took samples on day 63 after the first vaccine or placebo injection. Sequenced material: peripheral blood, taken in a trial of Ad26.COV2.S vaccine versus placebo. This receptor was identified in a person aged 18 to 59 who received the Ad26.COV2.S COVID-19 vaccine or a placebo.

The CDR3 region is CASSLSLGKSRRYGYTF. CDR3 nucleotide sequence: TGTGCCAGCAGCTTATCCTTAGGAAAGAGCAGAAGATATGGCTACACCTTC. The chain carries TRBV7-2 and TRBJ1-2, with D hard to call. V was trimmed by 2 bases and J by 5 bases, leaving 21 bases between them. The CDR3 consists of 17 residues. Germline CDR1 SGHTA, CDR2 FQGNSA. Full variable domain (missing parts from reference TRBV7-2 and TRBJ1-2): GAGVSQSPSNKVTEKGKDVELRCDPISGHTALYWYRQSLGQGLEFLIYFQGNSAPDKSGLPSDRFSAERTGGSVSTLTIQRTQQEDSAVYLCASSLSLGKSRRYGYTFGSGTRLTVV.